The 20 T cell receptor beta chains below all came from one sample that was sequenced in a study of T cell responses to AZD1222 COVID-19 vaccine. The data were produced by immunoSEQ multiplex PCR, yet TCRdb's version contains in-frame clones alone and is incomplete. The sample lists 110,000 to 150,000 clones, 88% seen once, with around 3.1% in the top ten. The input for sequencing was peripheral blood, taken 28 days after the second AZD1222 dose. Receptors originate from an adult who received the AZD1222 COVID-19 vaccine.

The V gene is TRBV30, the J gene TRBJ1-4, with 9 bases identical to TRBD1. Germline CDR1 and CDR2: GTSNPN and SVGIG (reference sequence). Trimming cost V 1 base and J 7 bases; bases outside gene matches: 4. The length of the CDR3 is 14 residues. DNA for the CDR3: TGTGCCTGGAGTGGGGGACAGGGTCTTGAAAAACTGTTTTTT. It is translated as CAWSGGQGLEKLFF. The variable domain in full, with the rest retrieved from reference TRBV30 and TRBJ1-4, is SQTIHQWPATLVQPVGSPLSLECTVEGTSNPNLYWYRQAAGRGLQLLFYSVGIGQISSEVPQNLSASRPQDRQFILSSKKLLLSDSGFYLCAWSGGQGLEKLFFGSGTQLSVL.

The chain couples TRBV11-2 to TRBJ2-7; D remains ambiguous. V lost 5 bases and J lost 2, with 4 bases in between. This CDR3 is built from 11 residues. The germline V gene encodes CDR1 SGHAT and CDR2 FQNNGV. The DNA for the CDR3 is TGTGCCAGCAGCATAACCTACGAGCAGTACTTC. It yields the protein CASSITYEQYF.

Here the CDR3 reads CASSSDRFYEQFF. The CDR3 bases are TGTGCCAGCAGCTCCGACAGGTTCTATGAGCAGTTCTTC. The chain joins TRBV7-9 to TRBJ2-1, with D possibly TRBD1 on 6 matching bases. This CDR3 comprises 13 residues. V shed 4 bases and J shed 8 bases, with 12 bases lying between them. The germline CDR1 and CDR2 sequences are SEHNR and FQNEAQ (reference sequence).

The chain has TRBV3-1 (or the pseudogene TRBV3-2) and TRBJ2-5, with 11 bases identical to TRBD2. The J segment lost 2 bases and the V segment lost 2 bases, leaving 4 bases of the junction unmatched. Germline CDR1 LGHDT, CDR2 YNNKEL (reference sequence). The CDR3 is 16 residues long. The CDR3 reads CASSQSGLAAQETQYF. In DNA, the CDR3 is TGTGCCAGCAGCCAATCGGGACTAGCGGCTCAAGAGACCCAGTACTTC.

This CDR3 reads CASSTGTEAYGYTF. The CDR3 DNA is TGTGCCAGTAGTACAGGGACGGAAGCCTATGGCTACACCTTC. The chain recombines TRBV19 with TRBJ1-2; possibly TRBD1 for D (5 bases). With 4 bases removed from V and 4 bases from J, the gap between germline ends came to 13 bases. CDR1 and CDR2 from the germline V gene are LNHDA and SQIVND (reference sequence). The CDR3 spans 14 residues.

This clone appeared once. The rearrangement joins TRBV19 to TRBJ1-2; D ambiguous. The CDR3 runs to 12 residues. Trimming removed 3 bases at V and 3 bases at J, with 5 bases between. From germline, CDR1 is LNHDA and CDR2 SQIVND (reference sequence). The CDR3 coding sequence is TGTGCCAGTAGTATCTCGGACTATGGCTACACCTTC. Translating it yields CASSISDYGYTF.

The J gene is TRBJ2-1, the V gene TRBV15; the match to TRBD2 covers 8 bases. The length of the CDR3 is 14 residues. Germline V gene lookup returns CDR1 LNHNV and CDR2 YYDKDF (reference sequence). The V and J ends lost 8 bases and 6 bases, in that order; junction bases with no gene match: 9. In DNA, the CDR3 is TGTGCCACCCGCGGGGGGACAAGACCCAATGAGCAGTTCTTC. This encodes CATRGGTRPNEQFF.

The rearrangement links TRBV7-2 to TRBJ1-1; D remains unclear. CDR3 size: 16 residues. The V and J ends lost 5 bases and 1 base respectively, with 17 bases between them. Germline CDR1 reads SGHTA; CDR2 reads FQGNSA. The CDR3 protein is CASSPLFSGANTEAFF. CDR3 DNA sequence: TGTGCCAGCAGCCCCCTTTTCTCAGGAGCGAACACTGAAGCTTTCTTT.

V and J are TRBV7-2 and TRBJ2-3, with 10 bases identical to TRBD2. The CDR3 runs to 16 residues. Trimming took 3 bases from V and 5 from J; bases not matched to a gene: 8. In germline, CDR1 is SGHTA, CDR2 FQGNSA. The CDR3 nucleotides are TGTGCCAGCAGCTTGAGCCTAGCGGGAGTGGGAGATACGCAGTATTTT. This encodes CASSLSLAGVGDTQYF.

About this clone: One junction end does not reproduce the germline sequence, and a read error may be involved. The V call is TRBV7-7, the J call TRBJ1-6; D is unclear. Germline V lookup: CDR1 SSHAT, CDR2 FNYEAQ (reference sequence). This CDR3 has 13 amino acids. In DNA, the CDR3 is TGTGCTAGCAGCCAAGGGAATCACTCACCCCTCCACTTT. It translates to CASSQGNHSPLHF.

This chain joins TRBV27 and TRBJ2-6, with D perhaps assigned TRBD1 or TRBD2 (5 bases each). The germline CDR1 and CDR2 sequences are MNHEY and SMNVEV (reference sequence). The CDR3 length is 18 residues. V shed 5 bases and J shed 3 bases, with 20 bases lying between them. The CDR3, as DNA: TGTGCCAGCAGTGGGCTGGGGGACGGGGCTCTTGGGGCCAACGTCCTGACTTTC. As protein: CASSGLGDGALGANVLTF. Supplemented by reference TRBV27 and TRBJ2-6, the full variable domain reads EAQVTQNPRYLITVTGKKLTVTCSQNMNHEYMSWYRQDPGLGLRQIYYSMNVEVTDKGDVPEGYKVSRKEKRNFPLILESPSPNQTSLYFCASSGLGDGALGANVLTFGAGSRLTVL.

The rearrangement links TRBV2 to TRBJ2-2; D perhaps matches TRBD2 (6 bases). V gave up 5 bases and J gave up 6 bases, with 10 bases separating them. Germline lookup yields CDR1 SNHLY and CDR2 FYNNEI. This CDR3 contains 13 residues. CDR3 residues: CASSPRGSGELFF. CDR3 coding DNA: TGTGCCAGCAGTCCTCGGGGGTCCGGGGAGCTGTTTTTT.

The CDR3 DNA reads TGTGCCAGCAGCGGGGGGCAGGGGACCTCTGAAGCTTTCTTT. Translating gives CASSGGQGTSEAFF. V gene TRBV2 combines with J gene TRBJ1-1, with D possibly being TRBD1 (6 bases). This CDR3 comprises 14 residues. Deletions cut 6 bases from V and 6 bases from J, with 17 bases between. Germline CDR1 reads SNHLY; CDR2 reads FYNNEI.

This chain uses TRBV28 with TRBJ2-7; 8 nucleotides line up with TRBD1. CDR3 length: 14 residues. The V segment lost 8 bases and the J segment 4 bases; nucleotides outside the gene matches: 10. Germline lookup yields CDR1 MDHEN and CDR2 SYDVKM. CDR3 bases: TGTGCCAGCTTCCAATCGGGACAGGTATACGAGCAGTACTTC. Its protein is CASFQSGQVYEQYF.

CDR3 sequence (DNA): TGTGCCAGCAGTCCCCTCGGCAGCCTGAACACTGAAGCTTTCTTT. This gives the protein CASSPLGSLNTEAFF. The rearrangement uses TRBV28 and TRBJ1-1; no clear D gene. The ends were cut back, 5 bases at V and 0 bases at J, with 13 bases in the middle. The CDR3 extends over 15 amino acids. Germline values: CDR1 MDHEN, CDR2 SYDVKM.

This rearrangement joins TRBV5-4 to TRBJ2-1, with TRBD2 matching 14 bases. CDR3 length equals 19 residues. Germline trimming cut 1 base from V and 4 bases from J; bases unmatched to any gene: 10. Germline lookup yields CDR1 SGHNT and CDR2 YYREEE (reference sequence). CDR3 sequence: CASSLIAGGLAGGYNEQFF. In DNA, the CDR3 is TGTGCCAGCAGCTTGATTGCGGGCGGACTAGCGGGGGGATACAATGAGCAGTTCTTC.

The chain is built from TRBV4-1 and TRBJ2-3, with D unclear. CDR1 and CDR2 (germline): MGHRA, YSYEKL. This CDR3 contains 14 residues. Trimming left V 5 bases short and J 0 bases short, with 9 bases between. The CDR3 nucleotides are TGCGCCAGCAGCGGGTACCCAAGCACAGATACGCAGTATTTT. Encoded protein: CASSGYPSTDTQYF.

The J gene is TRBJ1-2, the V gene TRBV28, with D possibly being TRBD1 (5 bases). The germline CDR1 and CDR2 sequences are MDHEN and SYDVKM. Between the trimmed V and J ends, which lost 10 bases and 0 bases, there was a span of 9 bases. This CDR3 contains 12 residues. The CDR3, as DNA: TGTGCCAATAGGGACGCTAACTATGGCTACACCTTC. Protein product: CANRDANYGYTF.

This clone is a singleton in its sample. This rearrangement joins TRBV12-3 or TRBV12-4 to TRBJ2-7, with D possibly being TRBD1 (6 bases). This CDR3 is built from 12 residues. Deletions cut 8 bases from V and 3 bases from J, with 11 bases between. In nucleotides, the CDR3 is TGTGCCAGCCGGGACACAGGCTACGAGCAGTACTTC. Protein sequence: CASRDTGYEQYF.

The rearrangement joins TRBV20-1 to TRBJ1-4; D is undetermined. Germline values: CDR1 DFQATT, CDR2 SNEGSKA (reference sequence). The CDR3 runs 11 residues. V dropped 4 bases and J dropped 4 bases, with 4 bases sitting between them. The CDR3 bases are TGCAGTGCTAAACGTAATGAAAAACTGTTTTTT. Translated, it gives CSAKRNEKLFF.